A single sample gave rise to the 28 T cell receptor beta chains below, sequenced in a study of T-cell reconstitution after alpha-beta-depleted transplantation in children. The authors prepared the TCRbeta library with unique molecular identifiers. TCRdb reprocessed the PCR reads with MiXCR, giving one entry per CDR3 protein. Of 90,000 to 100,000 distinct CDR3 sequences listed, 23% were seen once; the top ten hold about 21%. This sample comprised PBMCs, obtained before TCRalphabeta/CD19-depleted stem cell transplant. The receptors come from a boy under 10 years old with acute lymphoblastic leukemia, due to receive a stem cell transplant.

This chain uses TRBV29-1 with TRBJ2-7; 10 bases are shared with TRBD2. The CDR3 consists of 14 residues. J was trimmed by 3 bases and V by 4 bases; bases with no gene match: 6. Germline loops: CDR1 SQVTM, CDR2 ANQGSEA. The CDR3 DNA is TGCAGCGTTGGGCGAGCGGGAGGGCTCTACGAGCAGTACTTC. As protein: CSVGRAGGLYEQYF.

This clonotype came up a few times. CDR3 nucleotides: TGCAGTGCTAGAGATGGGACTAGCGGGATCGACAATGAGCAGTTCTTC. It specifies CSARDGTSGIDNEQFF. The chain links TRBV20-1 to TRBJ2-1, with TRBD2 identical over 13 bases. The CDR3 totals 16 residues. V was clipped by 0 bases and J by 5 bases; unmatched bases: 4. Germline V gene data show CDR1 as DFQATT and CDR2 as SNEGSKA (reference sequence).

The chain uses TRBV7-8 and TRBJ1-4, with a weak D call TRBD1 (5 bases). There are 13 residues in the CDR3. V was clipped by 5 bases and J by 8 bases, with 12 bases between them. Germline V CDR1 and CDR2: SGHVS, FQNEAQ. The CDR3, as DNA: TGTGCCAGCAGCCCGGGGCTCGGGGAAAAACTGTTTTTT. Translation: CASSPGLGEKLFF.

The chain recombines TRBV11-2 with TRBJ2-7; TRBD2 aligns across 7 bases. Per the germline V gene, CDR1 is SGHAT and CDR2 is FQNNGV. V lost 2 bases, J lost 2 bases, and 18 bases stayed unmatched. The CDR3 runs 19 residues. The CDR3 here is CASSLMFTTPSGGAYEQYF. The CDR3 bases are TGTGCCAGCAGCTTAATGTTTACGACGCCTAGCGGAGGGGCCTACGAGCAGTACTTC.

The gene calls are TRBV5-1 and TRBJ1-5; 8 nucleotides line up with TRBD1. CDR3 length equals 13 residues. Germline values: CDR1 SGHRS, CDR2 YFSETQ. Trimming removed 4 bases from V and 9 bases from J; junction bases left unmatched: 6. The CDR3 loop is CASSVTGERPQHF. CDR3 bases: TGCGCCAGCAGCGTGACAGGGGAACGGCCCCAGCATTTT.

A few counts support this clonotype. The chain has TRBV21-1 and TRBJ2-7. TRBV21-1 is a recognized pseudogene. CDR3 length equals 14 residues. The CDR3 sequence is CASSKVRTPYEQYF. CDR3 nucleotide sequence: TGTGCCAGCAGCAAAGTGCGGACTCCCTACGAGCAGTACTTC.

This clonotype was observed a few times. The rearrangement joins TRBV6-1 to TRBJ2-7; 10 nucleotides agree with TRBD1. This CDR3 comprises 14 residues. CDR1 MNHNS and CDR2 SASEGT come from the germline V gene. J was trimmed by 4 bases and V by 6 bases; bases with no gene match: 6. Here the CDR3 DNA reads TGTGCCAGCAGACCGGGACAGGGGTTGTACGAGCAGTACTTC. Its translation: CASRPGQGLYEQYF.

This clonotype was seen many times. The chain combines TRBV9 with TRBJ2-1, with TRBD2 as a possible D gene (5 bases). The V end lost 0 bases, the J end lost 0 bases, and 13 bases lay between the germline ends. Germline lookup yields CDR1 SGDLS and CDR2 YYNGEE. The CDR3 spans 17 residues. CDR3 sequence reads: CASSVAGKGPSYNEQFF. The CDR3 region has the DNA TGTGCCAGCAGCGTAGCGGGGAAAGGTCCCTCCTACAATGAGCAGTTCTTC.

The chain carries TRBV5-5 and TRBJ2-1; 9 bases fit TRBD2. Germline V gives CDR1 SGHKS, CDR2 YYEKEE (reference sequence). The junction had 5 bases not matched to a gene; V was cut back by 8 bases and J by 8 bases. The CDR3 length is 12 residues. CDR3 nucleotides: TGTGCCAGTCAGACTAGCGGATATGAGCAGTTCTTC. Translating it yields CASQTSGYEQFF.

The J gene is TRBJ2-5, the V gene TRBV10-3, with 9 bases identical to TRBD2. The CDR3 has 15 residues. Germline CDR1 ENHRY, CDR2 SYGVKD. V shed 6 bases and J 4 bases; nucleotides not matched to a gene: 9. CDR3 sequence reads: CAIRLAGVPGETQYF. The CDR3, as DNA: TGTGCCATCAGATTAGCGGGAGTCCCCGGAGAGACCCAGTACTTC.

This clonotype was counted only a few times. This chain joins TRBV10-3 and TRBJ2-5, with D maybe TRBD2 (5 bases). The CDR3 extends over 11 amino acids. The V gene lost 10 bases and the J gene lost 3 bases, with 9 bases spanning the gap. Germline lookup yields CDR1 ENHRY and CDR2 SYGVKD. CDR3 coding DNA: TGTGCCACCACTAGTGAAGAGACCCAGTACTTC. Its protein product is CATTSEETQYF.

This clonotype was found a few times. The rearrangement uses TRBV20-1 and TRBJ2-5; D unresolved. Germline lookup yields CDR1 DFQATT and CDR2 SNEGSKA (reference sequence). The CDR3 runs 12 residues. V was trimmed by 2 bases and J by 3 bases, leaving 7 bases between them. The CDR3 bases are TGCAGTGCTAGACGGACGGAAGAGACCCAGTACTTC. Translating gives CSARRTEETQYF.

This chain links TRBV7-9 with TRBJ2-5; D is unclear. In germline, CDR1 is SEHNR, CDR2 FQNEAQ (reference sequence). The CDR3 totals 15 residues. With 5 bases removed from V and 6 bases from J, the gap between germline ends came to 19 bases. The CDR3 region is CASSPPLGYFQTQYF. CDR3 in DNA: TGTGCCAGCAGCCCCCCGCTAGGGTACTTCCAGACCCAGTACTTC.

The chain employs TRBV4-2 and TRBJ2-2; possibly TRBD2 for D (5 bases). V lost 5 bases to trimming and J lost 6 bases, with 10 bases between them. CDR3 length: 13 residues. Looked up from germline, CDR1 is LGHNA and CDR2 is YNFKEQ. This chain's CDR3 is CASSAPEAGELFF. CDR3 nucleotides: TGTGCCAGCAGCGCACCGGAGGCCGGGGAGCTGTTTTTT.

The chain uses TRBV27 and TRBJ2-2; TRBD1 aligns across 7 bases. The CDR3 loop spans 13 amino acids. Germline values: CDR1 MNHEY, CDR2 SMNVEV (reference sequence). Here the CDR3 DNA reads TGTGCATATACAGGGGAAGGACCCGGGGAGCTGTTTTTT. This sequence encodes CAYTGEGPGELFF.

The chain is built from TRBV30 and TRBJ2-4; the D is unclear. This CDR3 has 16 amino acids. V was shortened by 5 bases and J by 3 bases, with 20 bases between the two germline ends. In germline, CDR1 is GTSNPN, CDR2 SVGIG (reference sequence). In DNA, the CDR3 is TGTGCCTGGTCGCCTGAAGGCCAGAACCACAAAAACATTCAGTACTTC. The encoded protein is CAWSPEGQNHKNIQYF.

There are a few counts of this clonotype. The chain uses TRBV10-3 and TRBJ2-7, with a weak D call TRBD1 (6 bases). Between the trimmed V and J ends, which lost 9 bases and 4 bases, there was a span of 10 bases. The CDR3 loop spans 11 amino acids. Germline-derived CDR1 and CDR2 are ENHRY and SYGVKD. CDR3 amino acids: CAIRTVYEQYF. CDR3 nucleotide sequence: TGTGCCATTAGGACAGTATACGAGCAGTACTTC.

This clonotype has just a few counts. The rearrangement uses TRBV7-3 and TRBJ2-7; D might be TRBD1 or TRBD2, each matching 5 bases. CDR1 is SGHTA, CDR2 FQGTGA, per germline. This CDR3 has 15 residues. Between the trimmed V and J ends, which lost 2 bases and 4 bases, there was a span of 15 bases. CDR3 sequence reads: CASSLGTDRKYEQYF. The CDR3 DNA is TGTGCCAGCAGCTTAGGGACCGACAGAAAATACGAGCAGTACTTC.

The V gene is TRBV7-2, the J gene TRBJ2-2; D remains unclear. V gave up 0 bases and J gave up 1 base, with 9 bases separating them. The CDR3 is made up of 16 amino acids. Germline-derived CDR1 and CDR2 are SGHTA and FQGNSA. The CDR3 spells CASSLAKGMNTGELFF. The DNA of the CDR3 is TGTGCCAGCAGCTTAGCTAAGGGTATGAACACCGGGGAGCTGTTTTTT.

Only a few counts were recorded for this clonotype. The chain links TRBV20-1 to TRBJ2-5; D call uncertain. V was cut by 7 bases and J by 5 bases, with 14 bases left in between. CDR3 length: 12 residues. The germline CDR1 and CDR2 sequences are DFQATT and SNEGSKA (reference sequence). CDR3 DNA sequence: TGCAGTGTCCGTTCCATGGGGGAGACCCAGTACTTC. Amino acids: CSVRSMGETQYF.

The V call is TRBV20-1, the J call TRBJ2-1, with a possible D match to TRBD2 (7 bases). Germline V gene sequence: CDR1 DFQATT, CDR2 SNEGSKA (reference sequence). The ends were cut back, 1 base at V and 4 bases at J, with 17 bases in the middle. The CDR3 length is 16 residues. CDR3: CSARVVGGGGYNEQFF. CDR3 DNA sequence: TGCAGTGCTAGAGTGGTTGGGGGAGGGGGTTACAATGAGCAGTTCTTC.

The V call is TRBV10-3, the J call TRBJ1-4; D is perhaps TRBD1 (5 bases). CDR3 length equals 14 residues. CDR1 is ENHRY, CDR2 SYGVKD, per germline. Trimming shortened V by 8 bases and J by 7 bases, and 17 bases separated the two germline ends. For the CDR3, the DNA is TGTGCCATCTCCGTGGGACCGCATATTGAAAAACTGTTTTTT. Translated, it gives CAISVGPHIEKLFF.

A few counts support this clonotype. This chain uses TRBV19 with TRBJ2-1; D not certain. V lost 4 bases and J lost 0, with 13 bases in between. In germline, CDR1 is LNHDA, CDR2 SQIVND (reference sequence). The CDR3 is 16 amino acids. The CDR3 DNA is TGTGCCAGTAGTAAGGTTCCCGCGAGCTCCTACAATGAGCAGTTCTTC. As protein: CASSKVPASSYNEQFF.

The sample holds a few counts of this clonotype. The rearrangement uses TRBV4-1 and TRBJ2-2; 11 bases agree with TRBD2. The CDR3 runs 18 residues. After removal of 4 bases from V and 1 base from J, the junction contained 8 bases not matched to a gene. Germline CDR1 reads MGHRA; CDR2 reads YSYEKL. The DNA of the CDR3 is TGCGCCAGCAGCCTGGGACTAGCGGAGGGGCTGAACACCGGGGAGCTGTTTTTT. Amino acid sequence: CASSLGLAEGLNTGELFF.

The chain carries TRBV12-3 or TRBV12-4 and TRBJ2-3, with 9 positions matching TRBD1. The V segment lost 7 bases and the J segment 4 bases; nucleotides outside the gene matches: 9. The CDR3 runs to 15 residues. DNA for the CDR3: TGTGCCAGCACCCCGACAGGGGGTAGCGCAGATACGCAGTATTTT. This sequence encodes CASTPTGGSADTQYF.

The CDR3 DNA follows: TGTGCCAGCAGTCAAAGCGAGGTCCTTGGCGCTTTCTTT. This codes for CASSQSEVLGAFF. The genes are TRBV6-1 and TRBJ1-1; D is ambiguous. The V gene lost 5 bases and the J gene lost 11 bases, with 18 bases spanning the gap. The CDR3 consists of 13 residues. Germline CDR1 and CDR2: MNHNS and SASEGT.

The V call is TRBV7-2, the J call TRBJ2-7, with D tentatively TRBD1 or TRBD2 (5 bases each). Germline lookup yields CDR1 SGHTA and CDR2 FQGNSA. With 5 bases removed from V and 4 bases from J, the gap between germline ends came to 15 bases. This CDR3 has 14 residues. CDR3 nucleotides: TGTGCCAGCAGCCTTGGACGGGGCGGGTACGAGCAGTACTTC. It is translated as CASSLGRGGYEQYF.

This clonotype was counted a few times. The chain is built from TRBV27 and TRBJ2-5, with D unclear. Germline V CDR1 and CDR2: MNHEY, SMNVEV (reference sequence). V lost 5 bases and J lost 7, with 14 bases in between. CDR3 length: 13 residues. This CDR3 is CASSPTRLGTQYF. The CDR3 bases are TGTGCCAGCAGTCCTACCCGGTTGGGGACCCAGTACTTC.